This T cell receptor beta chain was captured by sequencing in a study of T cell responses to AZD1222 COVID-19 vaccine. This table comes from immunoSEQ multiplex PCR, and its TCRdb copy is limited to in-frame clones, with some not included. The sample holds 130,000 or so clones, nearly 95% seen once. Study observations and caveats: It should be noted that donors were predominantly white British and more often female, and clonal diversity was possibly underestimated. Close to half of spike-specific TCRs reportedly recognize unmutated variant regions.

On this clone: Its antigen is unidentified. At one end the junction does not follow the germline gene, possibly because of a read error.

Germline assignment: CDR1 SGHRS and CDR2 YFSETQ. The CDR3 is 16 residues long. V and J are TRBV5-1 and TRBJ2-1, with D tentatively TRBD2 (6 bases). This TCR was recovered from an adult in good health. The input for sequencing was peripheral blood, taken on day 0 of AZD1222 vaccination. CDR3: CASSLYGGSSYNEQFF. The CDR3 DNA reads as TGCGCTAGCAGCTTGTATGGGGGGAGCTCCTACAATGAGCAGTTCTTC.